This T cell receptor (beta chain) was documented in a study of blood T cell repertoires in COVID-19. Turning to the study itself: Collection of acute and convalescent COVID-19 samples took place in the United States, Italy and Spain. PBMCs, B-cell-depleted T cells, or T cells were the source of the cDNA or gDNA that made up the material.

Trimming shortened V by 3 bases and J by 3 bases, and 11 bases separated the two germline ends. Germline assignment: CDR1 MDHEN and CDR2 SYDVKM. The CDR3 runs to 14 residues. Per the original methods: Estimates of nucleated cell counts were drawn from the amplification of reference gene primers. Only in-frame clones appear in the TCRdb table, and some are missing; sequencing was by immunoSEQ multiplex PCR. The V and J calls and clone size come from that table; D and trimming were worked out from the DNA. The sample carries about 78,000 clones, over 80% recorded once. In its sample, this clone was seen once.

The sample taken for sequencing was peripheral blood. This chain connects TRBV28 to TRBJ1-1; D not resolved. This receptor was identified in a middle-aged man with acute or convalescent COVID-19. CDR3 protein: CASSFGGRDTEAFF. CDR3 sequence (DNA): TGTGCCAGCAGTTTCGGCGGGAGAGACACTGAAGCTTTCTTT.